Detailed here is one TCR beta chain. Its antigen is as yet unknown. These data originate in a study of OX40 agonist ivuxolimab in advanced cancers. At the level of the study: Participants could have had prior anti-PD-1, anti-PD-L1 or anti-CTLA-4 therapy, and less than 45% had some. Broader study findings: Patients with a partial response at 0.1-3.0 mg/kg had among the lowest clonal expansion. CD8+ T cells were the subset that, on average, had more expanded clones than CD4+.

CDR3 length: 18 residues. Germline CDR1 is SGHRS and CDR2 is YFSETQ. After removal of 1 base from V and 5 bases from J, the junction contained 17 bases not matched to a gene. The method was immunoSEQ multiplex PCR; TCRdb's version includes in-frame clones alone and lacks a portion of them. The table shows roughly 33,000 clones, with around 70% occurring only once. The chain uses TRBV5-1 and TRBJ2-7; 8 nucleotides agree with TRBD1. Material: CD4+ or CD8+ T cells sorted from blood, obtained in a trial of the OX40 agonist ivuxolimab. The TCR comes from an adult with an advanced solid tumor such as melanoma, head and neck, liver or kidney cancer. CDR3 amino acids: CASSLFSIMPGGENEQYF. The CDR3 DNA is TGCGCCAGCAGCTTGTTTTCTATAATGCCAGGGGGCGAAAACGAGCAGTACTTC. Full variable domain (rest looked up from reference TRBV5-1 and TRBJ2-7): KAGVTQTPRYLIKTRGQQVTLSCSPISGHRSVSWYQQTPGQGLQFLFEYFSETQRNKGNFPGRFSGRQFSNSRSEMNVSTLELGDSALYLCASSLFSIMPGGENEQYFGPGTRLTVT.